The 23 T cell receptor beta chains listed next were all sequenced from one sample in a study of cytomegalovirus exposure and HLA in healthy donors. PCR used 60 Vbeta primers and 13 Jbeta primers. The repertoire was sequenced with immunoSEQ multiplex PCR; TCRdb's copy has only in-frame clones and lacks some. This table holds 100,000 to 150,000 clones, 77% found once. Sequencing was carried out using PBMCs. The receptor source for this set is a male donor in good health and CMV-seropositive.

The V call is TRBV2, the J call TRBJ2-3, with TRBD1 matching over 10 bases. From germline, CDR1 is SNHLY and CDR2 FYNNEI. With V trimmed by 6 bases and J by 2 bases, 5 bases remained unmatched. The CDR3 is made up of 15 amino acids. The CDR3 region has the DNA TGTGCCAGCAGGATGGGGACAGGGGCCACAGATACGCAGTATTTT. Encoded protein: CASRMGTGATDTQYF.

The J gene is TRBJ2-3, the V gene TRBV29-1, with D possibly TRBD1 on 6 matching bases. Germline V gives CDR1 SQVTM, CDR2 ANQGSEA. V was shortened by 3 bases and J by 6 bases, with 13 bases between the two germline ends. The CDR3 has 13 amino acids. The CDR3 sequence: CSVEGHAGDTQYF. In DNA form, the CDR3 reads TGCAGCGTTGAGGGACACGCAGGGGATACGCAGTATTTT.

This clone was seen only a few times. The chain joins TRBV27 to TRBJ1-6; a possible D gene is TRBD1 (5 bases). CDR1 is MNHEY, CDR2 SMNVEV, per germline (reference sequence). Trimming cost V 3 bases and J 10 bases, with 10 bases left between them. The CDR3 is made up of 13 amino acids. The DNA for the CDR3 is TGTGCCAGCAGTTTTCCGGGGGGGTCACCCCTCCACTTT. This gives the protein CASSFPGGSPLHF.

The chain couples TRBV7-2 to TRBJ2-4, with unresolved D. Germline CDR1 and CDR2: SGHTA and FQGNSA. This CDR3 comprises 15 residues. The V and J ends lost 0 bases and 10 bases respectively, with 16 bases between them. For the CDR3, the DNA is TGTGCCAGCAGCTTAGCACCCTTGATTAACGCGATTCAGTACTTC. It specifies CASSLAPLINAIQYF.

CDR3 loop: CASREQGTKETQYF. The CDR3 DNA reads as TGTGCCAGCAGGGAACAGGGGACAAAGGAGACCCAGTACTTC. This rearrangement joins TRBV28 to TRBJ2-5, with TRBD1 matching over 7 bases. V was clipped by 6 bases and J by 5 bases; unmatched bases: 9. Looked up from germline, CDR1 is MDHEN and CDR2 is SYDVKM. The CDR3 is 14 residues long.

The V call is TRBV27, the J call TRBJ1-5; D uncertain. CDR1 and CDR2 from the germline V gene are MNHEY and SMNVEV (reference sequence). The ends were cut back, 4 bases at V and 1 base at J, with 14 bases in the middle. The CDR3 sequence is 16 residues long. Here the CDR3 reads CASSSRGSLSNQPQHF. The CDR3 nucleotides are TGTGCCAGCAGTTCTCGAGGATCCTTAAGCAATCAGCCCCAGCATTTT.

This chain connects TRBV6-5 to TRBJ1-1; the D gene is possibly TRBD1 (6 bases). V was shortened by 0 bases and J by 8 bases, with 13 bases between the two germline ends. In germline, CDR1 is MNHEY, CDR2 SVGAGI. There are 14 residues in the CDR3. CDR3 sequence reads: CASSYSGGQREAFF. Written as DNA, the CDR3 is TGTGCCAGCAGTTACTCAGGGGGTCAACGGGAAGCTTTCTTT.

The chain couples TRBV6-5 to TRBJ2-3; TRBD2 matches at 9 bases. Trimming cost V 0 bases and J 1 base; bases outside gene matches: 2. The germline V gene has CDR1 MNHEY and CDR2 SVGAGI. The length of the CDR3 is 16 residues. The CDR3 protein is CASSYSRTSGTDTQYF. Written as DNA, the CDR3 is TGTGCCAGCAGTTACTCGAGGACTAGCGGCACAGATACGCAGTATTTT.

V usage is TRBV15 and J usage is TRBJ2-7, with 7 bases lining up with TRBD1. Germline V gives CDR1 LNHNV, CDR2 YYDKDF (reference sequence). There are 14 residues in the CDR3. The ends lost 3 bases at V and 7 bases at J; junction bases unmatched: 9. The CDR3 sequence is CATSRAGTVGEQYF. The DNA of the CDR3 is TGTGCCACCAGCAGGGCCGGGACAGTGGGGGAGCAGTACTTC. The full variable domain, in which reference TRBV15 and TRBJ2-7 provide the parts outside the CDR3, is DAMVIQNPRYQVTQFGKPVTLSCSQTLNHNVMYWYQQKSSQAPKLLFHYYDKDFNNEADTPDNFQSRRPNTSFCFLDIRSPGLGDTAMYLCATSRAGTVGEQYFGPGTRLTVT.

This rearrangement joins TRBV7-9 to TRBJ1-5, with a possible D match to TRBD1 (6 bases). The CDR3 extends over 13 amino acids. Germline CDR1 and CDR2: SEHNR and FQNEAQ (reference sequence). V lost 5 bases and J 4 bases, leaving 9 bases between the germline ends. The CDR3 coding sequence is TGTGCCAGCAGCCCAACAGGGAATCAGCCCCAGCATTTT. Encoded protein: CASSPTGNQPQHF. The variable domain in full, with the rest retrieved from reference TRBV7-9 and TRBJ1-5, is DTGVSQNPRHKITKRGQNVTFRCDPISEHNRLYWYRQTLGQGPEFLTYFQNEAQLEKSRLLSDRFSAERPKGSFSTLEIQRTEQGDSAMYLCASSPTGNQPQHFGDGTRLSIL.

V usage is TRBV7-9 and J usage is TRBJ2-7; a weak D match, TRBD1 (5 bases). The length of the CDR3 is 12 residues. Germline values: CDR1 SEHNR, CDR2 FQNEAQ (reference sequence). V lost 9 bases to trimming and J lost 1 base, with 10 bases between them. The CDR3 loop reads CASRGSSYEQYF. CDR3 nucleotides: TGTGCCAGTAGGGGAAGTTCCTACGAGCAGTACTTC.

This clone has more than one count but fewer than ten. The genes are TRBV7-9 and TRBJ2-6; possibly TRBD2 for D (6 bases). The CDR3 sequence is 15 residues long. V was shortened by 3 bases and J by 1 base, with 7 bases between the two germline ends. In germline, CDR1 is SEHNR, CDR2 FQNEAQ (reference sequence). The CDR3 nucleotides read TGTGCCAGCAGCTTGACTAGTTCTGGGGCCAACGTCCTGACTTTC. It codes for CASSLTSSGANVLTF.

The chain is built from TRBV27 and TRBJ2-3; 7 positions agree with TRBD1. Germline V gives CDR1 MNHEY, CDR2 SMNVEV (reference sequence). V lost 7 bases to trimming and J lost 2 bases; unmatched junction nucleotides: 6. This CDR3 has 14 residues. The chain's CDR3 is CASIRDSNTDTQYF. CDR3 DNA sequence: TGTGCCAGCATAAGGGACAGCAACACAGATACGCAGTATTTT.

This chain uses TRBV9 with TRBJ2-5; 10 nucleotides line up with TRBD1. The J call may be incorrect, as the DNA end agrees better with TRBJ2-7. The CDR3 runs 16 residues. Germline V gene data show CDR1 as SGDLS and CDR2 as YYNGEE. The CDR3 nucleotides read TGTGCCAGCAGCGTAGCGCCCGGGACAGGGGTTTCCGAGCAGTACTTC. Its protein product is CASSVAPGTGVSEQYF.

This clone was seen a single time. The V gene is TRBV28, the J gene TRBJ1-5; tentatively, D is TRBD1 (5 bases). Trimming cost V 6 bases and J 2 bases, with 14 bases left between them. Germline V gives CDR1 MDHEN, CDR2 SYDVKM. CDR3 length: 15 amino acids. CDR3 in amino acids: CASSWVGAGNQPQHF. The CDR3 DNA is TGTGCCAGCAGCTGGGTAGGGGCCGGCAATCAGCCCCAGCATTTT.

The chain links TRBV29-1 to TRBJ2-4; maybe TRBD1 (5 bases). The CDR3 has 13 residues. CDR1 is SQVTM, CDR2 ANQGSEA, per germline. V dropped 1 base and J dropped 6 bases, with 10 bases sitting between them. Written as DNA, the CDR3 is TGCAGCGTTGAAGTAACAGGTAGAAACATTCAGTACTTC. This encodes CSVEVTGRNIQYF.

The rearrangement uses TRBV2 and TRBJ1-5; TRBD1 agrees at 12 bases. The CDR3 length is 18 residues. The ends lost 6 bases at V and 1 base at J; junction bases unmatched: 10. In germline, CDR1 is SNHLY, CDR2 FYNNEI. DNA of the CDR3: TGTGCCAGCAGGACCGGGACAGGGGGCGCCGGGAGCAATCAGCCCCAGCATTTT. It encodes CASRTGTGGAGSNQPQHF.

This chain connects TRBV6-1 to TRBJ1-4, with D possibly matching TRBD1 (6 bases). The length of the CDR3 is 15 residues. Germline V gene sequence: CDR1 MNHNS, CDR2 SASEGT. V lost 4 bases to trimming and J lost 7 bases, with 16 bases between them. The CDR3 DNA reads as TGTGCCAGCAGTGGTGAGGGGGGGCGTTTTGAAAAACTGTTTTTT. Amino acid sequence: CASSGEGGRFEKLFF.

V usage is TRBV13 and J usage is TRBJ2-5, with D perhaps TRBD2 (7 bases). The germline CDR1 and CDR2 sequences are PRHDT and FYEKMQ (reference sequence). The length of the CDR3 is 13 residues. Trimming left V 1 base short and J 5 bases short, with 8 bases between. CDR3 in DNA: TGTGCCAGCAGCTTAGCGGGGGGCGAGACCCAGTACTTC. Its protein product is CASSLAGGETQYF. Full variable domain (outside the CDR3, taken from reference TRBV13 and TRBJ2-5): AAGVIQSPRHLIKEKRETATLKCYPIPRHDTVYWYQQGPGQDPQFLISFYEKMQSDKGSIPDRFSAQQFSDYHSELNMSSLELGDSALYFCASSLAGGETQYFGPGTRLLVL.

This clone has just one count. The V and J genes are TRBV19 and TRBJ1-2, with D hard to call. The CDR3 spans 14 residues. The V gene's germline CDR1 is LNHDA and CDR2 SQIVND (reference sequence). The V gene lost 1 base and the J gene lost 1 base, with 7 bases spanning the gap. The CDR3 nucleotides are TGTGCCAGTAGTATAGCAGGCGTTAACTATGGCTACACCTTC. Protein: CASSIAGVNYGYTF.

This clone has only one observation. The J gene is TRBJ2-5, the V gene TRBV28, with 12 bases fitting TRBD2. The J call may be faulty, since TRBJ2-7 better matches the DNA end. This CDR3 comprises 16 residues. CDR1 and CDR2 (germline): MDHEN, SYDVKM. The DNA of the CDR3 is TGTGCCAGCAGTTTACCGACTAGCGGGGGTACCTACGAGCAGTACTTC. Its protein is CASSLPTSGGTYEQYF.

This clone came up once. CDR3 protein: CASSEAGGHNQPQHF. The CDR3 nucleotides are TGTGCCAGCAGTGAAGCGGGGGGTCACAATCAGCCCCAGCATTTT. The rearrangement joins TRBV6-1 to TRBJ1-5; possibly TRBD1 for D (5 bases). Germline CDR1 MNHNS, CDR2 SASEGT. V lost 0 bases, J lost 3 bases, and 9 bases lay in between. The CDR3 has 15 residues.

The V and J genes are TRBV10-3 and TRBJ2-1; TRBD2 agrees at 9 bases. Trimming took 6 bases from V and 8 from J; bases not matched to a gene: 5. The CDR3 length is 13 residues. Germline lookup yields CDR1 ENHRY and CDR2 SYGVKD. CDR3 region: CAISGGGVHEQFF. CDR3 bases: TGTGCCATCAGCGGCGGGGGGGTTCATGAGCAGTTCTTC.